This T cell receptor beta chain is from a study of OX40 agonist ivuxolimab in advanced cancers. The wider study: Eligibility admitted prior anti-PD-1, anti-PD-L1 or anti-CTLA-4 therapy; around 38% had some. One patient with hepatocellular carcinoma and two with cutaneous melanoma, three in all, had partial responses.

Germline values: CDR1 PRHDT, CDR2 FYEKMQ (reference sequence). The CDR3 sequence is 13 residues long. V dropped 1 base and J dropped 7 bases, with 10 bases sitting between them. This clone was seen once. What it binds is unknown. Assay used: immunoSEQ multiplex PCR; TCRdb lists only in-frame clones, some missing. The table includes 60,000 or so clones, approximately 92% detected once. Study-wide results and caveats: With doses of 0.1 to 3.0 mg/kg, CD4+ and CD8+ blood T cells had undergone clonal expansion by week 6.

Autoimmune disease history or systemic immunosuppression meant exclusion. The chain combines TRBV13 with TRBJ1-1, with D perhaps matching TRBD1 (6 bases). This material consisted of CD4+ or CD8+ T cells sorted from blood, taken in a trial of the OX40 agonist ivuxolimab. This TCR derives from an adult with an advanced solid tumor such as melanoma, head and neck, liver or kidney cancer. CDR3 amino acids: CASSLEQGREAFF. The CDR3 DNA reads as TGTGCCAGCAGCTTAGAACAGGGTCGTGAAGCTTTCTTT.